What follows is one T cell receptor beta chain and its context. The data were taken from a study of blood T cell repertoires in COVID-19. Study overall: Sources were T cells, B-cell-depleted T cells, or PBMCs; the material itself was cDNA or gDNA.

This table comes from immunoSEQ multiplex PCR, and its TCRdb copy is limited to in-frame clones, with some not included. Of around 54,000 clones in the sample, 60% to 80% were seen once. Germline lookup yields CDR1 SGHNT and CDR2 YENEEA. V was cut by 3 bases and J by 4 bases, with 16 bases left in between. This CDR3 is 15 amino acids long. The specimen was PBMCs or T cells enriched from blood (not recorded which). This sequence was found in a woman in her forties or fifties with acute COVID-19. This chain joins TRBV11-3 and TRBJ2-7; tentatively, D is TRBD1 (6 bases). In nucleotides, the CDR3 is TGTGCCAGCAGCTTCAACAGGGAGAATTTTTACGAGCAGTACTTC. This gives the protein CASSFNRENFYEQYF.